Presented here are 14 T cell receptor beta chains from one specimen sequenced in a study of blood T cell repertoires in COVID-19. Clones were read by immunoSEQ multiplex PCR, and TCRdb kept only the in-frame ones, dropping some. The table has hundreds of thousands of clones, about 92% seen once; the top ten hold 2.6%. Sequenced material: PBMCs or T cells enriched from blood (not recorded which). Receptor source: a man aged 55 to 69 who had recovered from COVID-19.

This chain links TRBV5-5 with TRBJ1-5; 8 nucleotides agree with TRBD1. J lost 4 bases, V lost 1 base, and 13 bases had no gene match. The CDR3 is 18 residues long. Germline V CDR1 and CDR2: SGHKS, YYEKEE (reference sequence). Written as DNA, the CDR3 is TGTGCCAGCAGCTTGCGGGCAGGGGGCTGGGGCGGTAATCAGCCCCAGCATTTT. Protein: CASSLRAGGWGGNQPQHF.

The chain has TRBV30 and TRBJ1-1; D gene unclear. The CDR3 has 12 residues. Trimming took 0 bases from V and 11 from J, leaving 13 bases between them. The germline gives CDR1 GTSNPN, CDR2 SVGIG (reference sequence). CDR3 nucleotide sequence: TGTGCCTGGAGTGTGGGTTGGCGGCGGGCTTTCTTT. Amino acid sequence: CAWSVGWRRAFF.

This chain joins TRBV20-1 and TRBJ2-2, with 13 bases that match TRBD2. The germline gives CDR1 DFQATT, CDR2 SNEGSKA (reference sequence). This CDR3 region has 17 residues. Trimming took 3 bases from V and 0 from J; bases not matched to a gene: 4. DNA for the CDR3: TGCAGTGCTAGTGGACTAGCGGGGGCCTCGAACACCGGGGAGCTGTTTTTT. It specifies CSASGLAGASNTGELFF.

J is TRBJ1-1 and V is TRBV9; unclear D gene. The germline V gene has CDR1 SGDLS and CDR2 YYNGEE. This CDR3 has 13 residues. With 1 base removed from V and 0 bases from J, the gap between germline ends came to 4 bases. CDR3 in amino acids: CASSVSVNTEAFF. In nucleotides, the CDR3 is TGTGCCAGCAGCGTATCCGTGAACACTGAAGCTTTCTTT.

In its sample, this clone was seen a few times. The CDR3 nucleotides are TGTGCCAGCAGCCGGGACGGGACAGGGGTTTTGACTGAAGCTTTCTTT. Amino acids: CASSRDGTGVLTEAFF. J is TRBJ1-1 and V is TRBV7-2; 10 bases agree with TRBD1. From germline, CDR1 is SGHTA and CDR2 FQGNSA. Trimming took 5 bases from V and 5 from J; bases not matched to a gene: 11. The length of the CDR3 is 16 residues. The entire variable domain, with the rest obtained from reference TRBV7-2 and TRBJ1-1, is as follows: GAGVSQSPSNKVTEKGKDVELRCDPISGHTALYWYRQSLGQGLEFLIYFQGNSAPDKSGLPSDRFSAERTGGSVSTLTIQRTQQEDSAVYLCASSRDGTGVLTEAFFGQGTRLTVV.

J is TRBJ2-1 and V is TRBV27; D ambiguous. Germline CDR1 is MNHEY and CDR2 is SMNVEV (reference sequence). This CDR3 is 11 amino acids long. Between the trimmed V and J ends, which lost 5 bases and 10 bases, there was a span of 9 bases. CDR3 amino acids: CASSNGMEQFF. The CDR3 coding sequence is TGTGCCAGCAGTAACGGTATGGAGCAGTTCTTC.

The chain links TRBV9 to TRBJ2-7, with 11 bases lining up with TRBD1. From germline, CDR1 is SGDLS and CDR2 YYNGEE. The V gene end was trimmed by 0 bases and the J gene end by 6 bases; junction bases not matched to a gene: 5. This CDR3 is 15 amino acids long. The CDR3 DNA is TGTGCCAGCAGCGTAGGAGGAGGGACAGGGGGCGAGCAGTACTTC. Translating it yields CASSVGGGTGGEQYF.

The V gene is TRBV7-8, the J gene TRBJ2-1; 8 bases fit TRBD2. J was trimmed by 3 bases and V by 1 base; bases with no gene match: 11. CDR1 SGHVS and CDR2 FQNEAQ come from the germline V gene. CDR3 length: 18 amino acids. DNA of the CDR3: TGTGCCAGCAGCTTAGGGACGGAGCGGGGGTATTACTACAATGAGCAGTTCTTC. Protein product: CASSLGTERGYYYNEQFF.

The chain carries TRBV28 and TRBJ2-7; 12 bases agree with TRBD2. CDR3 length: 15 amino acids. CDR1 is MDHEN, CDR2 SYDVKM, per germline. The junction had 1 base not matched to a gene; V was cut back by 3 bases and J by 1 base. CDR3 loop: CASSFLAGGSYEQYF. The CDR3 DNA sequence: TGTGCCAGCAGTTTTCTAGCGGGAGGGTCCTACGAGCAGTACTTC.

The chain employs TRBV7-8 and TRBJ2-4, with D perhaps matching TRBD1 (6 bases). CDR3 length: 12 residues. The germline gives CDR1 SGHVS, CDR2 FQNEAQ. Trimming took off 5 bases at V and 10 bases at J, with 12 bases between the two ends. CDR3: CASSRQVGIQYF. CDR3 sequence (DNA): TGTGCCAGCAGCCGACAGGTTGGAATTCAGTACTTC.

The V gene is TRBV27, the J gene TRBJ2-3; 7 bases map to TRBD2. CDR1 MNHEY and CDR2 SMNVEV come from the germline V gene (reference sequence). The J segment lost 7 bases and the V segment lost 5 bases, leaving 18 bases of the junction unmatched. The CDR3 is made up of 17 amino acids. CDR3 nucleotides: TGTGCCAGCAGTCCCACCGGACTAGTCGCCTATACAAATACGCAGTATTTT. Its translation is CASSPTGLVAYTNTQYF.

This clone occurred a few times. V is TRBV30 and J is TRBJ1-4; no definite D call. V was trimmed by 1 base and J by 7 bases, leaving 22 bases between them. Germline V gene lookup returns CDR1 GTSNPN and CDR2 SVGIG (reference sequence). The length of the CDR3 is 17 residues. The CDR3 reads CAWSGTTPLAASEKLFF. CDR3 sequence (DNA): TGTGCCTGGAGTGGTACTACTCCGCTGGCGGCTTCTGAAAAACTGTTTTTT.

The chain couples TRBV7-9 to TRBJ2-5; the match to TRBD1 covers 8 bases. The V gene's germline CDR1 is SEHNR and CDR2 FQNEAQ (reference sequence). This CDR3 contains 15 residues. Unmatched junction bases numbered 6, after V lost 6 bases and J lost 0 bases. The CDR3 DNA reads TGTGCCAGCAGGGGGGACAGGCTAAACCAAGAGACCCAGTACTTC. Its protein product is CASRGDRLNQETQYF.

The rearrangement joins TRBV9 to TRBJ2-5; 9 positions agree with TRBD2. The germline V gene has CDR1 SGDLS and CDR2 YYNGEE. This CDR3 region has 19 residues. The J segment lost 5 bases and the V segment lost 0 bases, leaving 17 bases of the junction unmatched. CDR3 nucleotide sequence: TGTGCCAGCAGCGTAGCTTCTGGTTCTGCGGCGGGGGGGCCTGAGACCCAGTACTTC. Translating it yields CASSVASGSAAGGPETQYF. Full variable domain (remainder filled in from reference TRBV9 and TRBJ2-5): DSGVTQTPKHLITATGQRVTLRCSPRSGDLSVYWYQQSLDQGLQFLIQYYNGEERAKGNILERFSAQQFPDLHSELNLSSLELGDSALYFCASSVASGSAAGGPETQYFGPGTRLLVL.